This entry is about one T cell receptor (beta chain). The antigen remains undetermined. This entry is derived from a study of shared clonotypes between healthy human individuals. Profiling relied on immunoSEQ multiplex PCR, and the TCRdb table lists in-frame clones only, not all of them. The data contain some 1,100,000 clones, 75% to 80% of them singletons. CDR1 is LGHNA, CDR2 YNFKEQ, per germline. With 1 base removed from V and 1 base from J, the gap between germline ends came to 7 bases. The CDR3 length is 14 residues. Study outcomes and limitations: The authors sampled blood alone, and tissue repertoires likely differ. Estimated clonotype richness was generally higher in naive than memory subsets.

V is TRBV4-2 and J is TRBJ1-2, with D unresolved. Sequenced: memory CD4+ T cells from PBMCs. The subset is: CD45RA-negative fraction. This receptor was obtained from a man between 18 and 35 years old in good health. Some clones in this sample may be carry-over from other donors' samples. The CDR3 nucleotides read TGTGCCAGCAGCCAAGCTCAGTTTAACTATGGCTACACCTTC. Its translation is CASSQAQFNYGYTF.